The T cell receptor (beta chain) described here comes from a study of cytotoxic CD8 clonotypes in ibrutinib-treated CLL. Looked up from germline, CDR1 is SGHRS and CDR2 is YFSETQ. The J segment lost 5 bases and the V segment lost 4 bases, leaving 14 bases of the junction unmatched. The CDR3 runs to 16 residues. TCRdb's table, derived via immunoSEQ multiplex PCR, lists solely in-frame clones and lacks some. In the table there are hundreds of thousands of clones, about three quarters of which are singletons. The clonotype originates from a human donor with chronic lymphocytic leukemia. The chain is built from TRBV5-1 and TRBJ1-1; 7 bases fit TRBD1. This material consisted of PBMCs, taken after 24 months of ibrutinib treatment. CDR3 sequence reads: CASSLRQGGTQTEAFF. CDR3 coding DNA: TGCGCCAGCAGCCTACGACAGGGTGGTACGCAGACTGAAGCTTTCTTT.